The rows below give T cell receptor beta chains drawn from one sample of a study of OX40 agonist ivuxolimab in advanced cancers. Generated by immunoSEQ multiplex PCR, the TCRdb table keeps only in-frame clones and is missing some. Among tens of thousands of clones, approximately 84% were seen once, and the ten largest hold 7.3%. This material consisted of CD4+ or CD8+ T cells sorted from blood, taken in a trial of the OX40 agonist ivuxolimab. Receptor source: an adult with an advanced solid tumor such as melanoma, head and neck, liver or kidney cancer. CDR3s include the opening cysteine and the closing phenylalanine or tryptophan. The D gene is left open where the match is weak. Not all rows give a size; the values are once, few, many and, for expanded clones, a class.

NA	NA	TRBV29-1	TRBJ2-3	CSVDGQQGDTQYF	TGCAGCGTTGATGGGCAACAGGGAGATACGCAGTATTTT
NA	NA	TRBV19	TRBJ1-5	CATGQYQPQHF	TGTGCCACAGGACAGTATCAGCCCCAGCATTTT
TRBD2	once	TRBV7-3	TRBJ2-2	CASKRGSGSSVGELFF	TGTGCCAGTAAACGGGGTAGCGGGAGTTCAGTCGGGGAGCTGTTTTTT
NA	once	TRBV27	TRBJ1-1	CASSLFGQSMNTEAFF	TGTGCCAGCAGTTTATTTGGACAGTCCATGAACACTGAAGCTTTCTTT
TRBD2	NA	TRBV6-6	TRBJ2-1	CASSPGLADPYNEQFF	TGTGCCAGCAGCCCCGGGCTAGCGGACCCTTACAATGAGCAGTTCTTC
NA	NA	TRBV27	TRBJ2-1	CASSPQGSYNEQFF	TGTGCCAGCAGTCCACAGGGATCCTACAATGAGCAGTTCTTC
NA	NA	TRBV4-3	TRBJ1-1	CASSQGSGWNTEAFF	TGCGCCAGCAGCCAAGGGTCAGGGTGGAACACTGAAGCTTTCTTT
NA	NA	TRBV5-7	TRBJ2-1	CASSSEAHICSYNEQFF	TGTGCCAGCAGCTCCGAAGCTCACATCTGCTCCTACAATGAGCAGTTCTTC
NA	NA	TRBV15	TRBJ1-1	CATSRGRMNTEAFF	TGTGCCACCAGTCGGGGACGGATGAACACTGAAGCTTTCTTT
NA	NA	TRBV18	TRBJ1-5	CASSPGQVLNQPQHF	TGTGCCAGCTCACCGGGGCAGGTACTCAATCAGCCCCAGCATTTT
NA	NA	TRBV19	TRBJ2-7	CASSVRDKDYEQYF	TGTGCCAGTAGTGTCCGGGACAAGGACTACGAGCAGTACTTC
NA	NA	TRBV5-1	TRBJ1-1	CATKAGGNTEAFF	TGCGCCACTAAAGCCGGTGGGAACACTGAAGCTTTCTTT
NA	NA	TRBV30	TRBJ2-3	CAWSVLMTTTDTQYF	TGTGCCTGGAGTGTACTTATGACAACCACAGATACGCAGTATTTT
NA	few	TRBV7-6	TRBJ2-5	CASSLVTGEETQYF	TGTGCCAGCAGCTTGGTCACGGGTGAGGAGACCCAGTACTTC
TRBD2	NA	TRBV5-6	TRBJ2-3	CASSLGGGRADTQYF	TGTGCCAGCAGCCTGGGGGGCGGGAGGGCCGATACGCAGTATTTT
TRBD1	once	TRBV27	TRBJ1-5	CATRGGAAGSNQPQHF	TGTGCCACCAGGGGGGGGGCTGCAGGCTCTAATCAGCCCCAGCATTTT
NA	NA	TRBV5-6	TRBJ2-5	CASSRGETQYF	TGTGCCAGCAGCAGAGGGGAGACCCAGTACTTC
TRBD1	NA	TRBV7-9	TRBJ1-6	CASSYTGVSPLHF	TGTGCCAGCAGTTATACAGGGGTATCACCCCTCCACTTT
TRBD1	NA	TRBV6-5	TRBJ1-1	CASSTGGRFTEAFF	TGTGCCAGCAGTACAGGGGGCAGGTTTACTGAAGCTTTCTTT
TRBD1	NA	TRBV5-1	TRBJ2-7	CASSLGDRSYEQYF	TGCGCCAGCAGCTTGGGGGACAGGTCATACGAGCAGTACTTC
NA	NA	TRBV18	TRBJ1-3	CASSRGSSGNTIYF	TGTGCCAGCTCACGGGGGAGCTCTGGAAACACCATATATTTT
NA	NA	TRBV27	TRBJ2-6	CASSLRETGANVLTF	TGTGCCAGCAGTTTGAGGGAAACTGGGGCCAACGTCCTGACTTTC
NA	NA	TRBV6-6	TRBJ1-5	CASSYLGAGNQPQHF	TGTGCCAGCAGTTACTTAGGCGCGGGCAATCAGCCCCAGCATTTT
NA	NA	TRBV29-1	TRBJ2-3	CSVELSRGTDTQYF	TGCAGCGTTGAGCTCTCGAGGGGAACAGATACGCAGTATTTT
NA	NA	TRBV28	TRBJ2-7	CASRTTGLSSYEQYF	TGTGCCAGCAGGACAACAGGCTTGAGCTCCTACGAGCAGTACTTC
TRBD2	NA	TRBV6-1	TRBJ2-1	CASSEAGGVYNEQFF	TGTGCCAGCAGTGAGGCGGGGGGGGTCTACAATGAGCAGTTCTTC
TRBD1	NA	TRBV27	TRBJ1-1	CASSSQGAGDTEAFF	TGTGCCAGCAGTTCACAGGGGGCTGGGGACACTGAAGCTTTCTTT
NA	NA	TRBV2	TRBJ2-4	CASSEARGQNIQYF	TGTGCCAGCAGTGAAGCCCGGGGTCAAAACATTCAGTACTTC
TRBD1	NA	TRBV5-1	TRBJ1-2	CASSSLQGAANGYTF	TGCGCCAGCAGCTCGCTACAGGGGGCTGCGAATGGCTACACCTTC
NA	NA	TRBV6-6	TRBJ1-1	CASSYRSGTEAFF	TGTGCCAGCAGTTACCGAAGCGGCACTGAAGCTTTCTTT
TRBD1	NA	TRBV5-1	TRBJ2-1	CASSLSTGNNYEQFF	TGCGCCAGCAGCTTGTCGACAGGGAATAACTATGAGCAGTTCTTC